This T cell receptor (beta chain) was obtained from a study of response to subunit inactivated influenza vaccine. Study observations and caveats: The authors suggested that few new T cells are recruited per seasonal influenza vaccination.

TCRdb re-derived calls from the RT-PCR reads in MiXCR, one entry per CDR3 protein. The data hold under 550,000 distinct CDR3 sequences, with 7.5% to 8.5% observed a single time. There are a few counts of this clonotype. What it binds is not known. The sequence derives from a man aged 50-75 years who received an inactivated influenza vaccine. The sequencing here drew on PBMCs from blood, taken roughly 24 months after vaccination.

CDR3 protein: CASRPGTGNYGYTF. The CDR3 bases are TGTGCCAGCAGACCCGGGACAGGGAACTATGGCTACACCTTC. V and J are TRBV3-1 and TRBJ1-2, with 9 bases matching TRBD1. The CDR3 is 14 amino acids. Germline-derived CDR1 and CDR2 are LGHDT and YNNKEL (reference sequence). Trimming cost V 6 bases and J 2 bases; bases outside gene matches: 4.